This T cell receptor beta chain stems from a study of blood T cell repertoires in COVID-19. The wider study: The United States, Italy and Spain were the sources of the acute and convalescent COVID-19 samples. In each case, the material was cDNA or gDNA derived from T cells, B-cell-depleted T cells, or PBMCs.

As processed by the authors: Amplification of reference gene primers was used by the study to estimate nucleated cell counts. This table comes from immunoSEQ multiplex PCR, and its TCRdb copy is limited to in-frame clones, with some not included. The V and J calls and the clone size are those of that table, but D and trimming were determined from the DNA. Of about 220,000 clones listed, roughly 85% are singletons. The CDR3 totals 15 residues. Trimming cost V 0 bases and J 1 base, with 10 bases left between them. CDR1 and CDR2 from the germline V gene are SGHRS and YFSETQ. Sequencing was done on a sample of peripheral blood. This TCR came from a man in his forties or fifties who had recovered from COVID-19. This sequence joins TRBV5-1 and TRBJ1-1; possible D gene TRBD1, 5 bases. Here the CDR3 reads CASSLDRLTNTEAFF. CDR3 DNA: TGCGCCAGCAGCTTGGACAGGCTTACGAACACTGAAGCTTTCTTT.